This T cell receptor (beta chain) was captured in a study of T cell responses to AZD1222 COVID-19 vaccine. Study-wide findings and caveats: In a largely white British group with more females than males, clonal diversity was possibly underestimated. Spike-specific TCR breadth and depth grew following two AZD1222 doses. Per reports, nearly half of all spike-specific TCRs target regions that are unmutated in variants.

To note about this clone: What it binds is unknown.

Here immunoSEQ multiplex PCR was the method, and the copy in TCRdb shows in-frame clones only, minus some. The data contain roughly 100,000 clones, 85% to 90% of them singletons. This CDR3 contains 15 residues. The germline CDR1 and CDR2 sequences are SGHTA and FQGNSA. V dropped 0 bases and J dropped 5; count of bases not matched to a gene: 5. This specimen consisted of peripheral blood, obtained on day 0 of AZD1222 vaccination. This clonotype originated in an adult in good health. The V gene is TRBV7-2, the J gene TRBJ1-1, with 8 bases aligning to TRBD1. The CDR3 reads CASSLATGEGTEAFF. CDR3 DNA: TGTGCCAGCAGCTTAGCGACAGGGGAAGGGACTGAAGCTTTCTTT.